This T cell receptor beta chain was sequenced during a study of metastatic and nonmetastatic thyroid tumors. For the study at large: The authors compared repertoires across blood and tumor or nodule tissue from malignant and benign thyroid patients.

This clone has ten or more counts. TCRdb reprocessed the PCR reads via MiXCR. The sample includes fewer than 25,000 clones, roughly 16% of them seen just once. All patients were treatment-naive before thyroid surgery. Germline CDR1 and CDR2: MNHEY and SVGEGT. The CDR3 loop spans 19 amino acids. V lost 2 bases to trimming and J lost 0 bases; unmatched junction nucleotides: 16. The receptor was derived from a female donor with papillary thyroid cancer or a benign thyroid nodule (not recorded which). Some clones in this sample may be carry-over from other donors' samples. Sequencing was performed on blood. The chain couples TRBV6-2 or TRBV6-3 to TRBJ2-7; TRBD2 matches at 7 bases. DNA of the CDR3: TGTGCCAGCAGTTACGTATACGAGATGGGGCTAGCGGACTCCTACGAGCAGTACTTC. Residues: CASSYVYEMGLADSYEQYF.